This is a list of T cell receptor beta chains from one sample in a study of T cells in Graves' hyperthyroidism and ophthalmopathy. TCRdb redid the calling of the multiplex PCR reads with MiXCR, one entry per CDR3 protein. Among roughly 800,000 distinct CDR3 sequences listed, roughly 40% were seen once. Source material: blood. The receptors here all came from a man aged 18 to 29 with Graves' hyperthyroidism. Each CDR3 is given with its conserved first and last residue. A D gene is named only where the DNA matches it firmly. Not all rows give a size; the values are once, few, many and, for expanded clones, a class.

CASSVFGGELFF | TGTGCCAGTAGTGTCTTTGGCGGGGAGCTGTTTTTT | many | TRBJ2-2 | - | TRBV19
CASRLGQEAFF | TGTGCCAGCAGACTGGGACAGGAAGCTTTCTTT | many | TRBJ1-1 | TRBD1 | TRBV12-3/TRBV12-4
CASSQDLTAAEAFF | TGCGCCAGCAGCCAAGATCTTACTGCGGCTGAAGCTTTCTTT | - | TRBJ1-1 | - | TRBV4-3
CSSLQGTEAFF | TGCAGCTCCCTACAGGGGACTGAAGCTTTCTTT | - | TRBJ1-1 | TRBD1 | TRBV29-1
CASSLGTDTEAFF | TGTGCCAGCAGCTTAGGGACAGACACTGAAGCTTTCTTT | many | TRBJ1-1 | - | TRBV7-6
CASSVVETQYF | TGTGCCAGCAGTGTTGTTGAGACCCAGTACTTC | many | TRBJ2-5 | - | TRBV2
CASSEEGGPETQYF | TGTGCCAGCAGTGAAGAGGGGGGGCCGGAGACCCAGTACTTC | - | TRBJ2-5 | - | TRBV6-1
CASSIGRPEPYEQYF | TGTGCCAGCAGCATTGGACGTCCCGAACCCTACGAGCAGTACTTC | few | TRBJ2-7 | - | TRBV6-1
CASSIDYAGELFF | TGTGCCAGTAGTATAGATTACGCCGGGGAGCTGTTTTTT | - | TRBJ2-2 | - | TRBV19
CASSSGHLSYEQYF | TGTGCCAGCAGCTCAGGACACCTCTCCTACGAGCAGTACTTC | many | TRBJ2-7 | - | TRBV7-2
CASSLWGGHRNTEAFF | TGTGCCAGCAGTTTATGGGGCGGACATCGAAACACTGAAGCTTTCTTT | - | TRBJ1-1 | - | TRBV28
CASSLRGSETQYF | TGCGCCAGCAGCTTGAGGGGGAGTGAGACCCAGTACTTC | - | TRBJ2-5 | - | TRBV5-1
CASRTTSGGFTGELFF | TGTGCCAGCAGGACGACTAGCGGGGGATTCACCGGGGAGCTGTTTTTT | few | TRBJ2-2 | TRBD2 | TRBV7-9
CASSSTHQPQHF | TGTGCCAGCAGCTCGACACATCAGCCCCAGCATTTT | - | TRBJ1-5 | - | TRBV7-9
CASSLRQRYF | TGTGCCAGCAGCTTAAGGCAACGGTACTTC | - | TRBJ2-7 | - | TRBV11-2
CATSSGGGGNEQYF | TGTGCCACCAGCAGTGGGGGCGGGGGAAACGAGCAGTACTTC | - | TRBJ2-7 | - | TRBV15
CASSPPGLAGVSGANVLTF | TGTGCCAGCTCACCGCCGGGACTAGCGGGAGTCTCTGGGGCCAACGTCCTGACTTTC | - | TRBJ2-6 | TRBD2 | TRBV2
CASSQGVSSSEQYF | TGCGCCAGCAGCCAAGGTGTATCGTCTAGCGAGCAGTACTTC | - | TRBJ2-7 | - | TRBV4-1
CSARGTRFGNQPQHF | TGCAGTGCTAGAGGCACAAGGTTTGGCAATCAGCCCCAGCATTTT | few | TRBJ1-5 | - | TRBV20-1
CASSFTGGRETQYF | TGTGCCAGCAGCTTCACAGGGGGCCGGGAGACCCAGTACTTC | many | TRBJ2-5 | TRBD1 | TRBV13
CASSPNRVGNQPQHF | TGTGCCAGCAGCCCTAACAGGGTAGGCAATCAGCCCCAGCATTTT | many | TRBJ1-5 | - | TRBV7-8
CSATAPGYEQYF | TGCAGTGCCACCGCCCCCGGTTACGAGCAGTACTTC | - | TRBJ2-7 | - | TRBV20-1
CSVERLFF | TGCAGCGTTGAAAGACTGTTTTTT | few | TRBJ1-4 | - | TRBV29-1
CASSFPSGHTEAFF | TGTGCCAGCAGCTTTCCCTCCGGGCACACTGAAGCTTTCTTT | - | TRBJ1-1 | - | TRBV7-9
CASSGDGNSNQPQHF | TGTGCCAGCAGTGGGGACGGAAATAGCAATCAGCCCCAGCATTTT | many | TRBJ1-5 | - | TRBV9
CSAPTSTRTQYF | TGCAGTGCGCCGACTAGCACGAGAACCCAGTACTTC | - | TRBJ2-5 | TRBD2 | TRBV20-1
CSVEDSEYGYTF | TGCAGCGTTGAGGACAGCGAATATGGCTACACCTTC | - | TRBJ1-2 | - | TRBV29-1
CASSTLRGQGFGELFF | TGTGCCAGTAGTACCCTCAGGGGACAGGGATTCGGGGAGCTGTTTTTT | - | TRBJ2-2 | TRBD1 | TRBV19
CASSGGGTTNEKLFF | TGTGCCAGCAGCGGGGGCGGGACAACTAATGAAAAACTGTTTTTT | - | TRBJ1-4 | - | TRBV7-3
CASSLVDAGGPGYGYTF | TGTGCCAGCAGTTTAGTGGATGCGGGGGGCCCGGGCTATGGCTACACCTTC | - | TRBJ1-2 | - | TRBV12-3/TRBV12-4
CASSSQPYEQYF | TGTGCCAGCAGCTCACAACCTTACGAGCAGTACTTC | many | TRBJ2-7 | - | TRBV7-6
CASSYRPTGQETQYF | TGTGCCAGCAGCTATAGACCCACAGGCCAAGAGACCCAGTACTTC | - | TRBJ2-5 | - | TRBV2
CASRPSRSPNTGELFF | TGTGCCAGCAGGCCTTCTAGATCCCCGAACACCGGGGAGCTGTTTTTT | - | TRBJ2-2 | - | TRBV2
CASGRGYNEAFF | TGCGCCAGTGGTCGGGGGTATAATGAAGCTTTCTTT | many | TRBJ1-1 | - | TRBV10-2
CSASQGAPSAEAFF | TGCAGTGCTAGCCAGGGGGCCCCGAGTGCTGAAGCTTTCTTT | - | TRBJ1-1 | TRBD1 | TRBV20-1
CASSSTGTDGYTF | TGTGCCAGCAGTTCGACAGGGACCGATGGTTACACCTTC | - | TRBJ1-2 | TRBD1 | TRBV6-5
CASSPSDSLDFNYGYTF | TGCGCCAGCAGCCCCTCGGACAGCCTCGACTTTAACTATGGCTACACCTTC | - | TRBJ1-2 | - | TRBV4-1
CASKGSNYGYTF | TGTGCCAGCAAAGGGTCCAACTATGGCTACACCTTC | many | TRBJ1-2 | - | TRBV5-4
CASSPEPNPGHEQYF | TGTGCCAGCAGCCCGGAACCCAACCCCGGGCACGAGCAGTACTTC | - | TRBJ2-7 | - | TRBV9
CATSLAGPGANVLTF | TGTGCCACCAGCTTAGCCGGGCCCGGGGCCAACGTCCTGACTTTC | - | TRBJ2-6 | - | TRBV7-9
CASSAGLDGNSPLHF | TGTGCCAGCAGCGCCGGATTGGACGGCAATTCACCCCTCCACTTT | many | TRBJ1-6 | - | TRBV9
CASRRPRRGSNQPQYF | TGTGCCAGTAGACGTCCTCGGCGGGGAAGCAATCAGCCCCAGTACTTC | - | TRBJ2-5 | - | TRBV7-8